This T cell receptor beta chain was observed in a study of cytomegalovirus exposure and HLA in healthy donors. A word on this clone: The antigen is undetermined.

PCR was performed using 60 Vbeta and 13 Jbeta primers. Assay: immunoSEQ multiplex PCR; the TCRdb copy retains only in-frame clones and omits some. The table has fewer than 200,000 clones, around 80% seen once. The V and J ends lost 0 bases and 5 bases respectively, with 21 bases between them. Per the germline V gene, CDR1 is SGHRS and CDR2 is YFSETQ. The CDR3 has 19 amino acids. Study outcomes and limitations: The authors later linked a missense DCLRE1C variant to TCR beta V- and J-gene trimming. Accurate HLA-A and HLA-B prediction from TCR beta sequences was reported for most subjects. V segments that were indistinguishable, TRBV6-2 and TRBV6-3 among them, were omitted from analysis. Previous analysis showed most TCR beta V segments were productive about 87% or about 30% of the time.

The source is a woman aged 40 to 50 in good health and CMV-seronegative. The specimen was PBMCs. V usage is TRBV5-1 and J usage is TRBJ1-6; weak D call: TRBD1 (5 bases). The chain's CDR3 is CASSLAGSLGGQNNSPLHF. Written as DNA, the CDR3 is TGCGCCAGCAGCTTGGCCGGTTCCCTAGGCGGACAAAATAATTCACCCCTCCACTTT.